Reported below is one T cell receptor (beta chain). Its antigen is undetermined. Each TRB amplification used roughly 220-550 ng of genomic DNA from blood. This sample is drawn from a study of T and B cells in COVID-19 patients. Study-level findings and limits: In COVID-19 patients, T cell receptor beta variable and joining gene use was reportedly strongly skewed. Exclusive to the recovered cohort were some 2,300 TCR clusters, around 31 of them with low generation probability. CD4+, regulatory T cell, CD8+ and sorted SARS-CoV-2-responsive or tetramer+ T cells were not yet sequenced. Clonality of TRB repertoires was high in active COVID-19; recovery brought above-healthy diversity and richness.

BIOMED2 TRB-A/B primer pools were used in multiplex TRB PCR. TCRdb fed the multiplex PCR reads into MiXCR, producing one record per CDR3 protein. This table has about 9,500 distinct CDR3 sequences, approximately 27% appearing once. This CDR3 contains 16 residues. V trimming: 5 bases; J trimming: 6 bases; junction bases outside the gene matches: 10. In germline, CDR1 is LNHNV, CDR2 YYDKDF (reference sequence). This chain connects TRBV15 to TRBJ2-1; 10 bases are a match to TRBD2. This sequence was found in a human donor who had recovered from COVID-19. The sequenced sample consisted of blood. The DNA of the CDR3 is TGTGCCACCAGCGGGAGCGGGACTAGCGAGGGCAATGAGCAGTTCTTC. Residues: CATSGSGTSEGNEQFF.